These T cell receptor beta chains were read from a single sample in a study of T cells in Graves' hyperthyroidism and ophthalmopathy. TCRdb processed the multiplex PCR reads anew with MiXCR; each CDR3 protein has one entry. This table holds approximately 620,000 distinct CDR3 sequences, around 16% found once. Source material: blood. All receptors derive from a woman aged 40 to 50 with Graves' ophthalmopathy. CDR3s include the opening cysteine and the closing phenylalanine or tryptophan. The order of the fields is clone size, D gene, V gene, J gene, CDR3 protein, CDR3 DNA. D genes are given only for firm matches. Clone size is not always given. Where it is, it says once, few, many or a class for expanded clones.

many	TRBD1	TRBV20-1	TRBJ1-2	CSAYDRVDYTF	TGCAGTGCTTACGACAGGGTAGACTACACCTTC
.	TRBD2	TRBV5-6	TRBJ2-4	CASSSGGNIQYF	TGTGCCAGCAGCTCCGGGGGGAACATTCAGTACTTC
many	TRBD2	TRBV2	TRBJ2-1	CASSVSGGAYNEQFF	TGTGCCAGCAGCGTTAGCGGGGGGGCCTACAATGAGCAGTTCTTC
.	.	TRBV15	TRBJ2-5	CATSRVMKTQYF	TGTGCCACCAGCAGAGTTATGAAGACCCAGTACTTC
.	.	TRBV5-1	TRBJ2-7	CASSLGSASSYEQYF	TGCGCCAGCAGCTTGGGTTCCGCCAGCTCCTACGAGCAGTACTTC
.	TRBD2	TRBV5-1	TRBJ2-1	CASSADGTSGSVQFF	TGCGCCAGCAGCGCCGATGGGACTAGCGGGAGTGTGCAGTTCTTC
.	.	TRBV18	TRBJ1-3	CASSTRTGTDGNTIYF	TGTGCCAGCTCAACACGTACCGGGACGGATGGAAACACCATATATTTT
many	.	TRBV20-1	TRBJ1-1	CSARKTANTEAFF	TGCAGTGCTAGAAAGACAGCGAACACTGAAGCTTTCTTT
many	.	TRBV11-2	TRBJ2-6	CASSFHYSSRSGANVLTF	TGTGCCAGCAGCTTTCATTACAGCTCCCGCTCTGGGGCCAACGTCCTGACTTTC
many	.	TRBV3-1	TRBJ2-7	CASSQGPRTSYEQYF	TGTGCCAGCAGCCAAGGTCCCAGAACGTCCTACGAGCAGTACTTC
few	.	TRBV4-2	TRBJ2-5	CASSQVVREETQYF	TGTGCCAGCAGCCAAGTCGTCAGGGAGGAGACCCAGTACTTC
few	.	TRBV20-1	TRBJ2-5	CSARAERVERETQYF	TGCAGTGCTAGGGCCGAGCGGGTGGAGAGGGAGACCCAGTACTTC
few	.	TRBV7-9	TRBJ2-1	CASSLALPGPHNEQFF	TGTGCCAGCAGCTTAGCCTTACCGGGACCGCACAATGAGCAGTTCTTC
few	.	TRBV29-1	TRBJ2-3	CSVEDETTSTDTQYF	TGCAGCGTTGAAGATGAGACTACTAGCACAGATACGCAGTATTTT
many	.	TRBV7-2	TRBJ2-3	CASSFGQGDTQYF	TGTGCCAGCAGCTTCGGGCAGGGAGATACGCAGTATTTT
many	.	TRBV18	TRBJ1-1	CASSPPAGLGNTEAFF	TGTGCCAGCTCACCACCAGCCGGGTTGGGAAACACTGAAGCTTTCTTT
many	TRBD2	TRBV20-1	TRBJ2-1	CSARSGSYNEQFF	TGCAGTGCTAGAAGCGGGAGTTATAATGAGCAGTTCTTC
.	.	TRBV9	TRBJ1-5	CASSERHGNQPQHF	TGTGCCAGCAGCGAACGACACGGCAATCAGCCCCAGCATTTT
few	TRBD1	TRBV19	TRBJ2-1	CASSGTVINEQFF	TGTGCCAGTTCTGGGACAGTTATTAATGAGCAGTTCTTC
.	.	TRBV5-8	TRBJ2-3	CASTRQTSTDTQYF	TGTGCCAGCACTAGACAGACTAGCACAGATACGCAGTATTTT
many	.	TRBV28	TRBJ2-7	CASSQAGEQYF	TGTGCCAGCAGTCAGGCGGGCGAGCAGTACTTC
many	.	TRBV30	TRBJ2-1	CAWSEEHYNEQFF	TGTGCCTGGAGTGAGGAACACTACAATGAGCAGTTCTTC
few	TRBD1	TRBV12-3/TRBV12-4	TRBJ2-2	CAPKGEGAPGELFF	TGTGCCCCCAAGGGAGAGGGGGCCCCCGGGGAGCTGTTTTTT
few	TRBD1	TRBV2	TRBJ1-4	CASRGGNRGNEKLFF	TGTGCCAGCAGGGGGGGGAACAGGGGAAATGAAAAACTGTTTTTT
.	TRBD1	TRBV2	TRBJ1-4	CASSGTGREKLFF	TGTGCCAGCAGTGGGACAGGGAGGGAAAAACTGTTTTTT
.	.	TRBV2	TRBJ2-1	CASSSRYSERSYSEQFF	TGTGCCAGCAGTAGCCGTTATAGCGAGAGGTCCTACAGTGAGCAGTTCTTC
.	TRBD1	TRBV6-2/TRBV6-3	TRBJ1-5	CASSTDRAGNQPQHF	TGTGCCAGCAGCACGGACAGGGCCGGAAATCAGCCCCAGCATTTT
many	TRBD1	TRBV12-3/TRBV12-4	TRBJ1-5	CASSLARQGYQPQHF	TGTGCCAGCAGTTTAGCGAGACAGGGTTACCAGCCCCAGCATTTT
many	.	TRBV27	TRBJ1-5	CASSFGSGEQPQHF	TGTGCCAGCAGTTTCGGGAGTGGGGAACAGCCCCAGCATTTT
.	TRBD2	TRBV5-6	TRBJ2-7	CASSQKGGLAGYEQYF	TGTGCCAGCAGCCAAAAGGGAGGACTAGCTGGGTACGAGCAGTACTTC
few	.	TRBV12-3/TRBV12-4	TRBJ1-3	CASSSQEALTGNTIYF	TGTGCCAGCAGTTCTCAAGAAGCCTTAACTGGAAACACCATATATTTT
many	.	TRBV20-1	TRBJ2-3	CSASIRSFRTDTQYF	TGCAGTGCTTCGATTCGATCTTTTCGCACAGATACGCAGTATTTT
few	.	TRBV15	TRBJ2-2	CATSRDRSIGGELFF	TGTGCCACCAGCAGAGATAGGTCTATAGGCGGGGAGCTGTTTTTT
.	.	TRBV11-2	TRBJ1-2	CASSLRDGGYGYTF	TGTGCCAGCAGCTTACGCGATGGGGGCTATGGCTACACCTTC
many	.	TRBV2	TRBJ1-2	CASSVAANYGYTF	TGTGCCAGCAGTGTGGCAGCTAACTATGGCTACACCTTC
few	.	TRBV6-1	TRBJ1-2	CASSEGRQYYGYTF	TGTGCCAGCAGTGAGGGACGGCAATACTATGGCTACACCTTC